The 31 T cell receptor beta chains given below trace back to one sample, sequenced in a study of T cell responses to AZD1222 COVID-19 vaccine (dated by TCRdb to 2020 to 2023). Reading the label with the study, this specimen's time point is: about 28 days (+/-7) after the second vaccine dose. The library was generated by the immunoSEQ multiplex PCR assay. The table comes from immuneACCESS by way of TCRdb, which keeps in-frame sequences with V and J called. Part of the clones is missing from these tables; in studies checked, under half for an unresolved V gene and the rest for unknown reasons. The sample table holds roughly 60,000 clones, of which about 74% were seen once. The ten top clones hold around 3.5% of the sample. The sample in question was peripheral blood, obtained 28 days after the second AZD1222 dose. These receptors originate from an adult who received the AZD1222 COVID-19 vaccine.

The chain combines TRBV15 with TRBJ2-6; D uncertain. Per the germline V gene, CDR1 is LNHNV and CDR2 is YYDKDF (reference sequence). V dropped 6 bases and J dropped 2 bases, with 11 bases sitting between them. This CDR3 region has 15 residues. The CDR3 region is CATSGQVAGANVLTF. Here the CDR3 DNA reads TGTGCCACCAGTGGCCAGGTCGCTGGGGCCAACGTCCTGACTTTC.

V usage is TRBV2 and J usage is TRBJ1-1; TRBD1 is a possible D gene (6 bases). Trimming cost V 8 bases and J 1 base, with 14 bases left between them. Germline V gene lookup returns CDR1 SNHLY and CDR2 FYNNEI. The CDR3 sequence is 14 residues long. DNA of the CDR3: TGTGCCAGCCTGGTGGGGACATGGAACACTGAAGCTTTCTTT. Translation: CASLVGTWNTEAFF.

The V and J genes are TRBV7-2 and TRBJ1-1; D gene uncertain. Trimming pared 0 bases from V and 1 base from J, leaving 6 bases between. Germline-derived CDR1 and CDR2 are SGHTA and FQGNSA. The CDR3 spans 14 residues. The CDR3 loop is CASSLAVGNTEAFF. CDR3 in DNA: TGTGCCAGCAGCTTAGCGGTGGGGAACACTGAAGCTTTCTTT.

Of note for this clone: The sample has other DNA sequences that encode this CDR3 too. The chain couples TRBV5-5 to TRBJ1-6; D call uncertain. This CDR3 has 12 residues. Trimming removed 3 bases at V and 5 bases at J, with 3 bases between. Germline-derived CDR1 and CDR2 are SGHKS and YYEKEE (reference sequence). CDR3 DNA: TGTGCCAGCAGCTCGAATAATTCACCCCTCCACTTT. Translated: CASSSNNSPLHF.

The chain links TRBV5-1 to TRBJ1-1, with TRBD1 as a possible D gene (5 bases). Germline CDR1 reads SGHRS; CDR2 reads YFSETQ. The V and J ends lost 0 bases and 1 base respectively, with 10 bases between them. This CDR3 has 15 amino acids. The chain's CDR3 is CASSLVGATNTEAFF. The CDR3 region has the DNA TGCGCCAGCAGCTTGGTCGGGGCGACGAACACTGAAGCTTTCTTT. Drawing the rest from reference TRBV5-1 and TRBJ1-1, the complete variable domain is KAGVTQTPRYLIKTRGQQVTLSCSPISGHRSVSWYQQTPGQGLQFLFEYFSETQRNKGNFPGRFSGRQFSNSRSEMNVSTLELGDSALYLCASSLVGATNTEAFFGQGTRLTVV.

CDR3 coding DNA: TGTGCCAGCAGCTTAGCTGGACCGGGGCTTGAAAAACTGTTTTTT. Translated: CASSLAGPGLEKLFF. This chain links TRBV7-8 with TRBJ1-4, with a possible D match to TRBD1 (5 bases). V lost 0 bases and J 7 bases, leaving 12 bases between the germline ends. This CDR3 is built from 15 residues. The germline CDR1 and CDR2 sequences are SGHVS and FQNEAQ.

V is TRBV19 and J is TRBJ1-1; tentative D call: TRBD1 (5 bases). Trimming cost V 7 bases and J 7 bases, with 10 bases left between them. Germline V gives CDR1 LNHDA, CDR2 SQIVND (reference sequence). The CDR3 runs to 11 residues. As DNA, the CDR3 is TGTGCCAGTACCCAGGGATTTGAAGCTTTCTTT. Residues: CASTQGFEAFF. Filled out from reference TRBV19 and TRBJ1-1, the complete variable domain reads DGGITQSPKYLFRKEGQNVTLSCEQNLNHDAMYWYRQDPGQGLRLIYYSQIVNDFQKGDIAEGYSVSREKKESFPLTVTSAQKNPTAFYLCASTQGFEAFFGQGTRLTVV.

This CDR3 reads CASSLFLAGPTDTQYF. The CDR3 nucleotides are TGTGCCAGCAGCTTGTTCTTAGCGGGGCCCACAGATACGCAGTATTTT. V usage is TRBV5-4 and J usage is TRBJ2-3, with 8 nucleotides matching TRBD2. The V gene's germline CDR1 is SGHNT and CDR2 YYREEE (reference sequence). The CDR3 has 16 residues. V dropped 1 base and J dropped 2; count of bases not matched to a gene: 6. The variable domain in full, completed from reference TRBV5-4 and TRBJ2-3, reads ETGVTQSPTHLIKTRGQQVTLRCSSQSGHNTVSWYQQALGQGPQFIFQYYREEENGRGNFPPRFSGLQFPNYSSELNVNALELDDSALYLCASSLFLAGPTDTQYFGPGTRLTVL.

This clone came up a few times. The chain carries TRBV5-6 and TRBJ2-2; 8 bases are shared with TRBD1. This CDR3 comprises 19 residues. J gave up 0 bases and V 4 bases, and 14 bases lay outside the gene matches. The germline V gene encodes CDR1 SGHDT and CDR2 YYEEEE. CDR3 residues: CASSQHRGAFRANTGELFF. In nucleotides, the CDR3 is TGTGCCAGCAGCCAACACAGGGGGGCGTTCAGGGCGAACACCGGGGAGCTGTTTTTT.

This clone is a singleton in its sample. The chain combines TRBV7-3 with TRBJ2-3, with 15 bases fitting TRBD2. Germline assignment: CDR1 SGHTA and CDR2 FQGTGA. This CDR3 contains 17 residues. Losses at the gene ends were 5 bases for V and 0 bases for J; bases not matched to a gene: 3. This CDR3 is CASSLGLAGGSTDTQYF. DNA of the CDR3: TGTGCCAGCAGCCTGGGACTAGCGGGGGGCAGCACAGATACGCAGTATTTT.

The rearrangement links TRBV28 to TRBJ2-7, with D perhaps TRBD2 (5 bases). Trimming pared 7 bases from V and 3 bases from J, leaving 7 bases between. This CDR3 is 11 amino acids long. CDR1 and CDR2 (germline): MDHEN, SYDVKM. The CDR3 sequence: CASTGGYEQYF. CDR3 coding DNA: TGTGCCAGCACCGGAGGCTACGAGCAGTACTTC.

The chain has TRBV4-2 and TRBJ1-4, with unresolved D. The V end lost 2 bases, the J end lost 5 bases, and 9 bases lay between the germline ends. The CDR3 is 14 residues long. Germline values: CDR1 LGHNA, CDR2 YNFKEQ. CDR3 residues: CASSQQISNEKLFF. CDR3 DNA sequence: TGTGCCAGCAGCCAACAGATTAGCAATGAAAAACTGTTTTTT.

The V call is TRBV28, the J call TRBJ1-4; maybe TRBD1 (5 bases). V gave up 3 bases and J gave up 8 bases, with 13 bases separating them. The CDR3 spans 14 residues. Germline CDR1 and CDR2: MDHEN and SYDVKM. Here the CDR3 DNA reads TGTGCCAGCAGTTTTAACCCCGACAGAGAAAAACTGTTTTTT. As protein: CASSFNPDREKLFF.

CDR3 sequence (DNA): TGTGCCAGCAGTTTATGGGCCGGTGCCTACGAGCAGTACTTC. Amino acid sequence: CASSLWAGAYEQYF. The rearrangement links TRBV28 to TRBJ2-7; D uncertain. The CDR3 runs 14 residues. Trimming pared 0 bases from V and 2 bases from J, leaving 8 bases between. Germline V gene sequence: CDR1 MDHEN, CDR2 SYDVKM.

This clone was picked up a small number of times. The rearrangement joins TRBV5-6 to TRBJ2-2, with TRBD2 as a possible D gene (7 bases). Trimming removed 5 bases at V and 2 bases at J, with 13 bases between. This CDR3 region has 15 residues. Per the germline V gene, CDR1 is SGHDT and CDR2 is YYEEEE. In nucleotides, the CDR3 is TGTGCCAGCAGGCCCCGGGGGGCAAACACCGGGGAGCTGTTTTTT. Translating it yields CASRPRGANTGELFF.

The chain carries TRBV5-1 and TRBJ2-5; TRBD2 is a possible D gene (6 bases). CDR3 length: 13 residues. Germline CDR1 SGHRS, CDR2 YFSETQ. V lost 4 bases, J lost 7 bases, and 14 bases lay in between. CDR3 sequence (DNA): TGCGCCAGCAGCCCCGATGGGACTGGGACCCAGTACTTC. Amino acid sequence: CASSPDGTGTQYF.

Here the CDR3 DNA reads TGTGCCAGCTCACTGCGGATCGAGACCCAGTACTTC. Amino acid sequence: CASSLRIETQYF. The gene calls are TRBV18 and TRBJ2-5, with D uncertain. Trimming pared 4 bases from V and 5 bases from J, leaving 8 bases between. The CDR3 is 12 amino acids. CDR1 KGHSH and CDR2 LQKENI come from the germline V gene.

The V gene is TRBV5-1, the J gene TRBJ2-1; 7 nucleotides align to TRBD1. The CDR3 totals 16 residues. Germline V gene lookup returns CDR1 SGHRS and CDR2 YFSETQ. V lost 1 base, J lost 6 bases, and 10 bases stayed unmatched. The CDR3 bases are TGCGCCAGCAGCTTGTTGACAGGGCGAATGAGCAATGAGCAGTTCTTC. Residues: CASSLLTGRMSNEQFF.

This clone was picked up one time. The chain employs TRBV30 and TRBJ1-2; D gene uncertain. CDR1 GTSNPN and CDR2 SVGIG come from the germline V gene (reference sequence). This CDR3 contains 13 residues. The V end was cut by 2 bases, the J end by 1 base, with 8 bases between. The CDR3 sequence is CAWSKNINYGYTF. CDR3 nucleotides: TGTGCCTGGAGTAAAAATATTAACTATGGCTACACCTTC.

This clone showed up just a few times. V and J are TRBV30 and TRBJ1-1, with D unresolved. This CDR3 spans 14 amino acids. Germline-derived CDR1 and CDR2 are GTSNPN and SVGIG (reference sequence). V was shortened by 0 bases and J by 4 bases, with 12 bases between the two germline ends. CDR3 amino acids: CAWSVFGQFTEAFF. CDR3 bases: TGTGCCTGGAGTGTATTTGGTCAGTTCACTGAAGCTTTCTTT. The whole variable domain, remainder taken from reference TRBV30 and TRBJ1-1, is SQTIHQWPATLVQPVGSPLSLECTVEGTSNPNLYWYRQAAGRGLQLLFYSVGIGQISSEVPQNLSASRPQDRQFILSSKKLLLSDSGFYLCAWSVFGQFTEAFFGQGTRLTVV.

This clone was counted between two and nine times. The chain links TRBV5-5 to TRBJ2-7; TRBD2 aligns across 9 bases. V lost 0 bases and J lost 10; bases outside the gene matches: 5. The CDR3 spans 13 residues. Germline V gene data show CDR1 as SGHKS and CDR2 as YYEKEE (reference sequence). CDR3 sequence reads: CASSLEIAGAQYF. The CDR3, as DNA: TGTGCCAGCAGCTTGGAGATAGCGGGGGCACAGTACTTC.

This clone was observed a few times. Here the CDR3 reads CASSGRLAGGSTYTDTQYF. The CDR3 DNA sequence: TGTGCCAGCAGTGGAAGACTAGCGGGGGGTTCCACTTACACAGATACGCAGTATTTT. V and J are TRBV27 and TRBJ2-3; TRBD2 matches 13 bases. V lost 5 bases and J lost 2; bases outside the gene matches: 13. The V gene's germline CDR1 is MNHEY and CDR2 SMNVEV (reference sequence). The CDR3 spans 19 residues.

CDR3 sequence (DNA): TGTGCCAGCAGCATCAGAGGGGATTCACCCCTCCACTTT. Protein: CASSIRGDSPLHF. The chain is built from TRBV11-1 and TRBJ1-6, with D possibly matching TRBD1 (5 bases). The CDR3 consists of 13 residues. The germline V gene has CDR1 SGHAT and CDR2 FQDESV (reference sequence). Trimming cost V 5 bases and J 8 bases, with 10 bases left between them.

The J gene is TRBJ2-5, the V gene TRBV18, with a weak D call TRBD1 (5 bases). Germline V gene sequence: CDR1 KGHSH, CDR2 LQKENI. Trimming stripped 0 bases from V and 4 bases from J, with 9 bases between. The length of the CDR3 is 14 residues. CDR3 sequence (DNA): TGTGCCAGCTCACCACCAGGGGCAGGAGAGACCCAGTACTTC. This encodes CASSPPGAGETQYF.

The chain couples TRBV11-2 to TRBJ2-7; TRBD1 is a possible D gene (6 bases). Per the germline V gene, CDR1 is SGHAT and CDR2 is FQNNGV. Trimming took 6 bases from V and 6 from J, leaving 21 bases between them. The CDR3 is 15 amino acids. The CDR3 coding sequence is TGTGCCAGCAGTTTAAATACAGGGCTAATTCGCGAGCAGTACTTC. Encoded protein: CASSLNTGLIREQYF.

V usage is TRBV5-8 and J usage is TRBJ2-3; 8 bases are shared with TRBD1. The V gene end was trimmed by 4 bases and the J gene end by 4 bases; junction bases not matched to a gene: 8. The length of the CDR3 is 15 residues. Looked up from germline, CDR1 is SGHTS and CDR2 is YDEGEE. The CDR3: CASSVQGGGADTQYF. The CDR3 nucleotides are TGTGCCAGCAGCGTACAGGGGGGAGGCGCAGATACGCAGTATTTT. The full variable domain, rest sourced from reference TRBV5-8 and TRBJ2-3, is EAGVTQSPTHLIKTRGQQATLRCSPISGHTSVYWYQQALGLGLQFLLWYDEGEERNRGNFPPRFSGRQFPNYSSELNVNALELEDSALYLCASSVQGGGADTQYFGPGTRLTVL.

The gene calls are TRBV19 and TRBJ1-2; the match to TRBD1 covers 7 bases. Germline V gives CDR1 LNHDA, CDR2 SQIVND (reference sequence). This CDR3 contains 16 residues. V shed 5 bases, J shed 1 base, and the junction held 10 bases outside the gene matches. CDR3 DNA: TGTGCCAGTAGTGCCCCCCGGACAGGTGATAACTATGGCTACACCTTC. Its protein product is CASSAPRTGDNYGYTF.

This chain joins TRBV19 and TRBJ1-5; 8 nucleotides match TRBD1. The CDR3 consists of 14 residues. V trimming: 6 bases; J trimming: 2 bases; junction bases outside the gene matches: 3. CDR1 is LNHDA, CDR2 SQIVND, per germline (reference sequence). This CDR3 reads CASSGTGGNQPQHF. CDR3 bases: TGTGCCAGTAGCGGGACAGGTGGCAATCAGCCCCAGCATTTT.

The rearrangement links TRBV7-7 to TRBJ2-5; D is perhaps TRBD1 or TRBD2 (5 bases each). CDR3 size: 16 residues. Germline assignment: CDR1 SSHAT and CDR2 FNYEAQ (reference sequence). V was pared by 5 bases and J by 4 bases, with 20 bases between. CDR3 sequence (DNA): TGTGCCAGCAGCCGCGCCGTGGGACGGGGTGGAGAGACCCAGTACTTC. It translates to CASSRAVGRGGETQYF.

The chain is built from TRBV28 and TRBJ1-2; unclear D gene. With 5 bases removed from V and 4 bases from J, the gap between germline ends came to 20 bases. CDR3 length equals 16 residues. CDR1 is MDHEN, CDR2 SYDVKM, per germline. The CDR3 is CASSPLTADYFYGYTF. Written as DNA, the CDR3 is TGTGCCAGCAGTCCTCTGACTGCAGATTACTTCTATGGCTACACCTTC.

V and J are TRBV13 and TRBJ1-1; 12 bases line up with TRBD1. Trimming cost V 3 bases and J 4 bases; bases outside gene matches: 3. The CDR3 spans 15 residues. Germline-derived CDR1 and CDR2 are PRHDT and FYEKMQ (reference sequence). CDR3 protein: CASSFGDRGPTEAFF. Here the CDR3 DNA reads TGTGCCAGCAGCTTCGGGGACAGGGGGCCCACTGAAGCTTTCTTT.